The source of this T cell receptor beta chain is a study of blood T cell repertoires in COVID-19. Measured with immunoSEQ multiplex PCR; TCRdb has only the in-frame clones, and not every one. The table records roughly 65,000 clones, 93% of them present only once. Trimming cost V 4 bases and J 1 base; bases outside gene matches: 11. This CDR3 comprises 19 residues. The germline gives CDR1 SGHRS, CDR2 YFSETQ. This TCR derives from a man between 65 and 79 years old with active COVID-19. This sequence joins TRBV5-1 and TRBJ2-1; 13 nucleotides line up with TRBD2. The sequenced material came from peripheral blood. CDR3 sequence: CASSPKIPGLAGSYNEQFF. The CDR3 DNA follows: TGCGCCAGCAGCCCAAAAATACCGGGACTAGCGGGGTCCTACAATGAGCAGTTCTTC.